This T cell receptor (beta chain) was captured in a study of blood T cell repertoires in COVID-19. This CDR3 contains 16 residues. Germline-derived CDR1 and CDR2 are KGHSH and LQKENI. Trimming left V 0 bases short and J 1 base short, with 12 bases between. This clone appeared a single time. Study processing details: Scientists estimated how many nucleated cells there were by amplifying reference gene primers. Only in-frame clones appear in the TCRdb table, and some are missing; sequencing was by immunoSEQ multiplex PCR. The DNA gave D and trimming, while V, J and clone size come from that table. The sample contains about 120,000 clones, 85% of which appear only once.

The sequencing sample was made of peripheral blood. The receptor was derived from a man of 80 years or more with acute or convalescent COVID-19. The V call is TRBV18, the J call TRBJ1-2, with D unclear. CDR3 in amino acids: CASSPPLTGVNYGYTF. The CDR3 DNA reads as TGTGCCAGCTCACCACCTCTTACGGGAGTTAACTATGGCTACACCTTC.